This entry lists 32 T cell receptor beta chains sequenced from one sample in a study of blood T cells in healthy people across ages. The use of a sample-barcoded 5' primer and a J-beta primer mix characterized a second PCR of roughly 7 to 11 cycles. From the 5' RACE reads, TCRdb called clonotypes with MiXCR, one entry per CDR3 protein. Of 1.5 million to 2 million distinct CDR3 sequences in the sample, 28% were seen once. The sample comprised blood. The source is a woman in her 30s in good health.

Comment on this clonotype: This may be a read error, as it is one base from a much larger clone. The genes are TRBV9 and TRBJ2-6; perhaps D is TRBD1 or TRBD2 (6 bases each). V was cut by 3 bases and J by 2 bases, with 12 bases left in between. The CDR3 loop spans 16 amino acids. The germline CDR1 and CDR2 sequences are SGDLS and YYNGEE. CDR3 DNA sequence: TGTGCCAGCAGCGCTTGGGGGGCGACTGGGGCCAACGTCCTGACTTTC. As protein: CASSAWGATGANVLTF.

The J gene is TRBJ2-3, the V gene TRBV20-1, with 10 bases matching TRBD2. After removal of 3 bases from V and 11 bases from J, the junction contained 2 bases not matched to a gene. The CDR3 covers 11 residues. Germline V gene data show CDR1 as DFQATT and CDR2 as SNEGSKA (reference sequence). The CDR3 region is CSASSSGGQYF. The CDR3 DNA reads as TGCAGTGCTAGCTCTAGCGGGGGGCAGTATTTT.

This sequence joins TRBV5-1 and TRBJ1-2; D gene ambiguous. The CDR3 consists of 18 residues. Trimming cost V 4 bases and J 5 bases, with 27 bases left between them. The germline gives CDR1 SGHRS, CDR2 YFSETQ. The CDR3 spells CASSQLGSVGEGWYGYTF. The CDR3 coding sequence is TGCGCCAGCAGCCAGCTTGGGAGTGTGGGAGAAGGGTGGTATGGCTACACCTTC. The entire variable domain, with the rest obtained from reference TRBV5-1 and TRBJ1-2, is as follows: KAGVTQTPRYLIKTRGQQVTLSCSPISGHRSVSWYQQTPGQGLQFLFEYFSETQRNKGNFPGRFSGRQFSNSRSEMNVSTLELGDSALYLCASSQLGSVGEGWYGYTFGSGTRLTVV.

This clonotype was counted ten times or more. This chain joins TRBV6-5 and TRBJ2-7; 8 bases match TRBD1. The germline V gene has CDR1 MNHEY and CDR2 SVGAGI. This CDR3 has 13 amino acids. Losses at the gene ends were 6 bases for V and 12 bases for J; bases not matched to a gene: 13. The CDR3 nucleotides read TGTGCCAGCAGCCTCGGCACTGGACAGGGAAGGTACTTC. It codes for CASSLGTGQGRYF.

The sample holds a few counts of this clonotype. The rearrangement uses TRBV18 and TRBJ2-3, with unresolved D. Germline CDR1 reads KGHSH; CDR2 reads LQKENI. The CDR3 totals 15 residues. V was shortened by 6 bases and J by 4 bases, with 17 bases between the two germline ends. The CDR3 is CASSVAVSDADTQYF. Here the CDR3 DNA reads TGTGCCAGCTCGGTGGCCGTTTCTGACGCAGATACGCAGTATTTT.

The V and J genes are TRBV12-3 or TRBV12-4 and TRBJ2-3, with 7 nucleotides matching TRBD1. Trimming took 6 bases from V and 3 from J; bases not matched to a gene: 6. This CDR3 is 14 amino acids long. CDR3 loop: CASSPDRRTDTQYF. DNA of the CDR3: TGTGCCAGCAGCCCGGACAGGAGAACAGATACGCAGTATTTT.

Concerning this clonotype: One end of the junction is discordant with germline, which a read error may explain. This chain links TRBV18 with TRBJ2-1; TRBD2 is a possible D gene (5 bases). The CDR3 extends over 15 amino acids. In germline, CDR1 is KGHSH, CDR2 LQKENI. CDR3 DNA: TGTGCCGGCTCACCAACTAATGGACTGTACAATGAGCAGTTCTTC. Its protein is CAGSPTNGLYNEQFF.

This clonotype has just one count. The chain combines TRBV5-1 with TRBJ2-1, with 11 bases that match TRBD2. The J call may be in error: the DNA end matches TRBJ2-7 better. Germline CDR1 SGHRS, CDR2 YFSETQ. The CDR3 is 14 amino acids. Here the CDR3 DNA reads TGCGCCAGCAGCTTACTAGCGGGAGACAATGAGCAGTACTTC. This codes for CASSLLAGDNEQYF.

This clonotype was detected only a few times. This chain links TRBV4-1 with TRBJ2-1; no clear D. The CDR3 runs 17 residues. Germline CDR1 and CDR2: MGHRA and YSYEKL. The V end was cut by 0 bases, the J end by 4 bases, with 16 bases between. In DNA, the CDR3 is TGCGCCAGCAGCCAAGAAACGACCAAGGTGCTTTACAATGAGCAGTTCTTC. Translated: CASSQETTKVLYNEQFF.

The chain employs TRBV27 and TRBJ1-3; D is unresolved. The germline V and J ends were trimmed by 3 bases and 0 bases, with 9 bases remaining between them. The CDR3 runs 15 residues. Germline lookup yields CDR1 MNHEY and CDR2 SMNVEV (reference sequence). This CDR3 reads CASSFFSYSGNTIYF. The CDR3 nucleotides read TGTGCCAGCAGTTTCTTCAGTTACTCTGGAAACACCATATATTTT.

There are many counts of this clonotype. CDR3 sequence (DNA): TGCGCCAGCAGCGCATCCTCCGGGACAGGGGGTTCCTACGAGCAGTACTTC. This codes for CASSASSGTGGSYEQYF. The rearrangement uses TRBV5-1 and TRBJ2-7; TRBD1 aligns across 11 bases. J lost 1 base, V lost 4 bases, and 10 bases had no gene match. The CDR3 is made up of 17 amino acids. The germline V gene has CDR1 SGHRS and CDR2 YFSETQ.

This clonotype turned up a few times. This sequence joins TRBV19 and TRBJ2-7; D might be TRBD1 (6 bases). The germline V and J ends were trimmed by 5 bases and 3 bases, with 14 bases remaining between them. Germline loops: CDR1 LNHDA, CDR2 SQIVND (reference sequence). This CDR3 comprises 14 residues. The CDR3 DNA reads TGTGCCAGTAGTTTGAGGACAGACTTCTACGAGCAGTACTTC. Amino acids: CASSLRTDFYEQYF.

This clonotype has only a few counts. The chain employs TRBV5-1 and TRBJ1-2; tentative D call: TRBD1 (5 bases). The CDR3 length is 14 residues. Trimming left V 4 bases short and J 8 bases short, with 18 bases between. Germline CDR1 is SGHRS and CDR2 is YFSETQ. The CDR3 region has the DNA TGCGCCAGCAGCGTGGGTCAGACAGATGGGGGCTACACCTTC. Protein product: CASSVGQTDGGYTF. The whole variable domain, filled in from reference TRBV5-1 and TRBJ1-2, reads KAGVTQTPRYLIKTRGQQVTLSCSPISGHRSVSWYQQTPGQGLQFLFEYFSETQRNKGNFPGRFSGRQFSNSRSEMNVSTLELGDSALYLCASSVGQTDGGYTFGSGTRLTVV.

The count of this clonotype is one. The chain links TRBV12-3 or TRBV12-4 to TRBJ2-3, with 7 bases lining up with TRBD2. With 6 bases clipped from V and 5 bases from J, the junction kept 8 bases outside the gene matches. CDR3 length equals 14 residues. CDR3 nucleotide sequence: TGTGCCAGCAGGGGAGGGAGGGGAGGAGATACGCAGTATTTT. This encodes CASRGGRGGDTQYF.

About this clonotype itself: The junction shows a germline mismatch at one end, possibly a read error. This CDR3 reads CAGSLREGRTQYF. Here the CDR3 DNA reads TGTGCCGGCAGTCTTCGCGAGGGTAGAACCCAGTACTTC. This chain links TRBV12-3 or TRBV12-4 with TRBJ2-5, with D possibly TRBD2 on 5 matching bases. The CDR3 is made up of 13 amino acids.

The rearrangement joins TRBV29-1 to TRBJ1-1; 9 bases line up with TRBD1. V lost 3 bases and J lost 0; bases outside the gene matches: 5. Per germline, CDR1 SQVTM and CDR2 ANQGSEA. The CDR3 extends over 15 amino acids. The DNA of the CDR3 is TGCAGCGTTGACATGGGACAGGGCTTGAACACTGAAGCTTTCTTT. Encoded protein: CSVDMGQGLNTEAFF.

In this sample, this clonotype turned up a few times. The rearrangement links TRBV7-9 to TRBJ2-1, with 8 positions matching TRBD2. CDR3 length: 14 amino acids. Germline CDR1 SEHNR, CDR2 FQNEAQ (reference sequence). Trimming took 10 bases from V and 8 from J; bases not matched to a gene: 13. In DNA form, the CDR3 reads TGTGCCACCCAAAACAGCGGGAGTTTCGATGAGCAGTTCTTC. Residues: CATQNSGSFDEQFF.

Notes on this clonotype: A much more abundant neighbour one base away suggests this may be a read error. V usage is TRBV7-9 and J usage is TRBJ2-5; D not resolved. Germline V gene lookup returns CDR1 SEHNR and CDR2 FQNEAQ (reference sequence). This CDR3 is 13 amino acids long. CDR3 sequence (DNA): TGTGCCAGCGGCTTATTCGGTCAAGAGACCCAGTACTTC. Amino acids: CASGLFGQETQYF. The variable domain in full, completed from reference TRBV7-9 and TRBJ2-5, reads DTGVSQNPRHKITKRGQNVTFRCDPISEHNRLYWYRQTLGQGPEFLTYFQNEAQLEKSRLLSDRFSAERPKGSFSTLEIQRTEQGDSAMYLCASGLFGQETQYFGPGTRLLVL.

This clonotype has more than one count but fewer than ten. The V call is TRBV9, the J call TRBJ2-1, with TRBD2 as a possible D gene (5 bases). The CDR3 is 15 amino acids. Germline V CDR1 and CDR2: SGDLS, YYNGEE. V dropped 4 bases and J dropped 6 bases, with 17 bases sitting between them. This CDR3 reads CASSPGSGLGNEQFF. The CDR3 DNA sequence: TGTGCCAGCAGCCCGGGGAGCGGCCTCGGCAATGAGCAGTTCTTC.

This clonotype showed up just a few times. J is TRBJ2-3 and V is TRBV29-1; tentatively, D is TRBD1 or TRBD2 (6 bases each). The length of the CDR3 is 14 residues. V was clipped by 2 bases and J by 6 bases, with 15 bases between them. The germline V gene has CDR1 SQVTM and CDR2 ANQGSEA. The CDR3 DNA reads as TGCAGCGTTGAAAGGTGGGGGGCGAGGGATACGCAGTATTTT. Translation gives CSVERWGARDTQYF.

The J gene is TRBJ2-2, the V gene TRBV9, with D maybe TRBD1 (6 bases). This CDR3 contains 13 residues. Germline-derived CDR1 and CDR2 are SGDLS and YYNGEE. Trimming left V 1 base short and J 6 bases short, with 7 bases between. The CDR3 sequence is CASSVQGSGELFF. CDR3 coding DNA: TGTGCCAGCAGCGTACAGGGGTCCGGGGAGCTGTTTTTT. Variable domain in full (rest from reference TRBV9 and TRBJ2-2): DSGVTQTPKHLITATGQRVTLRCSPRSGDLSVYWYQQSLDQGLQFLIQYYNGEERAKGNILERFSAQQFPDLHSELNLSSLELGDSALYFCASSVQGSGELFFGEGSRLTVL.

This clonotype showed up many times. Relative to the germline gene, one junction end is altered; a read error may explain this. The V call is TRBV27, the J call TRBJ2-7; 9 bases align to TRBD1. CDR1 is MNHEY, CDR2 SMNVEV, per germline (reference sequence). The CDR3 sequence is 15 residues long. The CDR3 sequence: CASSSLGQGSHEQYF. The CDR3, as DNA: TGTGCCAGCAGCTCCCTGGGACAGGGCTCCCACGAGCAGTACTTC.

V usage is TRBV28 and J usage is TRBJ2-7; a weak D match, TRBD2 (5 bases). Trimming left V 4 bases short and J 6 bases short, with 13 bases between. The CDR3 has 13 amino acids. CDR1 is MDHEN, CDR2 SYDVKM, per germline. The CDR3 nucleotides are TGTGCCAGCAGTTCCCTGGATGAGGGCGAGCAGTACTTC. It translates to CASSSLDEGEQYF.

The chain couples TRBV6-1 to TRBJ1-1, with D maybe TRBD1 (5 bases). CDR1 is MNHNS and CDR2 is SASEGT in the germline V gene. This CDR3 region has 14 residues. V gave up 4 bases and J gave up 3 bases, with 12 bases separating them. DNA for the CDR3: TGTGCCAGCAGTGGGGGACGGGCTGACACTGAAGCTTTCTTT. Protein: CASSGGRADTEAFF.

This clonotype was observed at least ten times. The CDR3 spells CASSLGMGYEQYF. DNA of the CDR3: TGCGCCAGCAGCTTGGGGATGGGTTACGAGCAGTACTTC. This rearrangement joins TRBV5-1 to TRBJ2-7, with D hard to call. The CDR3 spans 13 residues. The V and J ends lost 0 bases and 4 bases respectively, with 8 bases between them. In germline, CDR1 is SGHRS, CDR2 YFSETQ.

The rearrangement uses TRBV21-1 and TRBJ1-2; the table names TRBD1, a call not compared with the DNA. TRBV21-1 is a recognized pseudogene. This CDR3 has 12 residues. The DNA of the CDR3 is TGTGCCAGCAGCAAAGTGGGGGGAGGCTACACCTTC. Encoded protein: CASSKVGGGYTF.

This clonotype was recorded many times. V is TRBV12-3 or TRBV12-4 and J is TRBJ2-5; D perhaps matches TRBD2 (5 bases). V was pared by 2 bases and J by 6 bases, with 16 bases between. The CDR3 loop spans 15 amino acids. In nucleotides, the CDR3 is TGTGCCAGCAGTTTAAATCTGCGGGCCGGTCAGACCCAGTACTTC. Its translation is CASSLNLRAGQTQYF.

There are a few counts of this clonotype. One end of the junction is discordant with germline, which a read error may explain. This chain joins TRBV3-1 and TRBJ2-5; D gene uncertain. Germline V CDR1 and CDR2: LGHDT, YNNKEL (reference sequence). The CDR3 consists of 16 residues. The CDR3 reads CASSPGRNFFSETQYF. The CDR3 DNA is TGTGCCAGTAGCCCCGGACGGAATTTTTTCTCGGAGACCCAGTACTTC.

This clonotype was detected only a few times. V gene TRBV6-1 combines with J gene TRBJ2-7; D not certain. CDR1 MNHNS and CDR2 SASEGT come from the germline V gene. The V end lost 10 bases, the J end lost 6 bases, and 4 bases lay between the germline ends. The CDR3 has 8 amino acids. CDR3 loop: CATGEQYF. CDR3 coding DNA: TGTGCCACCGGCGAGCAGTACTTC.

The rearrangement joins TRBV6-1 to TRBJ1-1; unclear D gene. Germline CDR1 is MNHNS and CDR2 is SASEGT. CDR3 length equals 14 residues. V was trimmed by 1 base and J by 8 bases, leaving 14 bases between them. This CDR3 reads CASSEGALKAEAFF. For the CDR3, the DNA is TGTGCCAGCAGTGAAGGGGCCCTAAAGGCGGAAGCTTTCTTT.

A remark on this clonotype: This may come from a read error, since a much larger clone is one base off. V is TRBV7-6 and J is TRBJ2-5; D is tentatively TRBD1 or TRBD2 (5 bases each). The CDR3 covers 13 residues. V lost 2 bases and J lost 11, with 15 bases in between. The germline V gene has CDR1 SGHVS and CDR2 FNYEAQ. In DNA form, the CDR3 reads TGTGCCAGCAGCTTAACCGACATGGGGGAGCAGTACTTC. This codes for CASSLTDMGEQYF.

There are a few counts of this clonotype. This sequence joins TRBV25-1 and TRBJ2-1; 8 bases map to TRBD2. After removal of 4 bases from V and 9 bases from J, the junction contained 11 bases not matched to a gene. The germline gives CDR1 MGHDK, CDR2 SYGVNS. The CDR3 spans 15 residues. The CDR3 reads CASSAELADLSEQFF. The CDR3 coding sequence is TGTGCCAGCAGTGCCGAACTAGCGGATCTCAGTGAGCAGTTCTTC.